A selection of T cell receptor beta chains follows, all from one sample in a study of blood T cells in healthy people across ages. TCRdb analysed the 5' RACE reads with MiXCR anew, one entry per CDR3 protein. The table has 850,000 or so distinct CDR3 sequences, more than 25% seen once. What was sequenced was blood. These receptors were obtained from a woman of 80 years or more in good health. Each CDR3 is given with its conserved first and last residue. Fields, in order: J gene, D gene, V gene, clone size, CDR3 DNA, CDR3 protein. The D gene is left open where the match is weak. The listing skips clone size in some rows; elsewhere it reads once, few, many or a size class.

J gene: TRBJ2-3
D gene: TRBD1
V gene: TRBV2
clone size: NA
CDR3 DNA: TGTGCCAGCAGCCGACAGGGGGTCCGCACAGATACGCAGTATTTT
CDR3 protein: CASSRQGVRTDTQYF

J gene: TRBJ2-2
D gene: NA
V gene: TRBV5-4
clone size: few
CDR3 DNA: TGTGCCAGCAGCTCGCTACCCCCGACAGGCGTCACCGGGGAGCTGTTTTTT
CDR3 protein: CASSSLPPTGVTGELFF

J gene: TRBJ2-4
D gene: TRBD2
V gene: TRBV7-6
clone size: many
CDR3 DNA: TGTGCCAGCAGCCCCCCGTGGCTAGCGGAGCCCCGTGGCAAAAACATTCAGTACTTC
CDR3 protein: CASSPPWLAEPRGKNIQYF

J gene: TRBJ2-3
D gene: NA
V gene: TRBV6-1
clone size: NA
CDR3 DNA: TGTGCCAGCAGGACCCTTGGGGGGGCGAACACAGATACGCAGTATTTT
CDR3 protein: CASRTLGGANTDTQYF

J gene: TRBJ2-3
D gene: NA
V gene: TRBV20-1
clone size: few
CDR3 DNA: TGCAGTGCTGGAACAAATACCGGGCGTAGCACAGATACGCAGTATTTT
CDR3 protein: CSAGTNTGRSTDTQYF

J gene: TRBJ1-1
D gene: NA
V gene: TRBV21-1
clone size: few
CDR3 DNA: TGTGCCAGCAGCAAGGCCGACAGGGCTAAAGCTTTCTTT
CDR3 protein: CASSKADRAKAFF

J gene: TRBJ2-5
D gene: NA
V gene: TRBV28
clone size: NA
CDR3 DNA: TGTGCCAGCAGCCGGATGAGTGGGCGGAGAAAGACCCAGTACTTC
CDR3 protein: CASSRMSGRRKTQYF

J gene: TRBJ2-7
D gene: TRBD2
V gene: TRBV20-1
clone size: NA
CDR3 DNA: TGCAGTGCTGGACGAGCGGGGGCGAACTACAATGAGCAGTACTTC
CDR3 protein: CSAGRAGANYNEQYF

J gene: TRBJ1-5
D gene: NA
V gene: TRBV12-5
clone size: few
CDR3 DNA: TGTGCTAGTGACTCGGCCAAGGATCAGCCCCAGCATTTT
CDR3 protein: CASDSAKDQPQHF

J gene: TRBJ2-2
D gene: NA
V gene: TRBV11-2
clone size: few
CDR3 DNA: TGTGCCAGCAGCCCAGGATATGGCAGATTGAACACCGGGGAGCTGTTTTTT
CDR3 protein: CASSPGYGRLNTGELFF

J gene: TRBJ2-1
D gene: TRBD2
V gene: TRBV12-3/TRBV12-4
clone size: many
CDR3 DNA: TGTGCCAGCAGTTCGCCGGGGGCGGGGGGTACCTACAATGAGCAGTTCTTC
CDR3 protein: CASSSPGAGGTYNEQFF

J gene: TRBJ1-5
D gene: TRBD1
V gene: TRBV5-1
clone size: NA
CDR3 DNA: TGCGCCAGCAGCCCCCAGGGGGGGACCAGTCAGCCCCAGCATTTT
CDR3 protein: CASSPQGGTSQPQHF

J gene: TRBJ1-5
D gene: NA
V gene: TRBV20-1
clone size: NA
CDR3 DNA: TGCAGTGCACGACCTATTGGCCAGCCCCAGCATTTT
CDR3 protein: CSARPIGQPQHF

J gene: TRBJ1-5
D gene: NA
V gene: TRBV7-2
clone size: NA
CDR3 DNA: TGTACCAGCAGCCCGGACAGCACCAACAATCAGCCCCAGCATTTT
CDR3 protein: CTSSPDSTNNQPQHF

J gene: TRBJ1-6
D gene: NA
V gene: TRBV5-5
clone size: few
CDR3 DNA: TGTGCCAGCAGCTTGGAGTTTTCGGGGCCTGGTTCACCCCTCCACTTT
CDR3 protein: CASSLEFSGPGSPLHF

J gene: TRBJ1-4
D gene: NA
V gene: TRBV4-3
clone size: many
CDR3 DNA: TGCGCCAGCAGCCCCACCCAGTCGGGAGGGGCAGGTGAAAAACTGTTTTTT
CDR3 protein: CASSPTQSGGAGEKLFF

J gene: TRBJ2-1
D gene: NA
V gene: TRBV20-1
clone size: many
CDR3 DNA: TGCAGTGCTAGTCACGGCCGGTATTTGGGGGGGCCTGATGAGCAGTTCTTC
CDR3 protein: CSASHGRYLGGPDEQFF

J gene: TRBJ2-1
D gene: TRBD2
V gene: TRBV5-1
clone size: NA
CDR3 DNA: TGCGCCAGCAGCCCTTGGACTAGCGGGAGCGACGAGCAGTTCTTC
CDR3 protein: CASSPWTSGSDEQFF

J gene: TRBJ2-3
D gene: NA
V gene: TRBV7-6
clone size: NA
CDR3 DNA: TGCGCCAGCAGCCCCCGTGCGTTCGTCGGCACAGATACGCAGTATTTT
CDR3 protein: CASSPRAFVGTDTQYF

J gene: TRBJ2-7
D gene: TRBD1
V gene: TRBV4-2
clone size: few
CDR3 DNA: TGTGCCAGCAGCCCAGGACAGGTTCCCTCCTCCTACGAGCAGTACTTC
CDR3 protein: CASSPGQVPSSYEQYF

J gene: TRBJ1-5
D gene: NA
V gene: TRBV11-3
clone size: NA
CDR3 DNA: TGTGCCAGCAGCGCAAGCGGACTGGGCAATCAGCCCCAGCATTTT
CDR3 protein: CASSASGLGNQPQHF

J gene: TRBJ2-1
D gene: NA
V gene: TRBV29-1
clone size: NA
CDR3 DNA: TGCAGCGTTGACCATGAGCAGTTCTTC
CDR3 protein: CSVDHEQFF

J gene: TRBJ2-1
D gene: NA
V gene: TRBV7-3
clone size: NA
CDR3 DNA: TGTGCCAGCAGCTCCGTCCGGCAGGGTTCCTACAATGAGCAGTTCTTC
CDR3 protein: CASSSVRQGSYNEQFF

J gene: TRBJ2-3
D gene: NA
V gene: TRBV10-1
clone size: many
CDR3 DNA: TGCGCCAGTCGAGACGGGGCTAGCACAGATACGCAGTATTTT
CDR3 protein: CASRDGASTDTQYF

J gene: TRBJ2-7
D gene: NA
V gene: TRBV6-5
clone size: NA
CDR3 DNA: TGTGCCAGCAGTTACCACAGGAGTCTCTCCTACGAGCAGTACTTC
CDR3 protein: CASSYHRSLSYEQYF

J gene: TRBJ2-3
D gene: TRBD1
V gene: TRBV10-3
clone size: NA
CDR3 DNA: TGTGCCAGCAGTTCCTACGAAACTACAGGGGGCAGTGATACGCAGTATTTT
CDR3 protein: CASSSYETTGGSDTQYF